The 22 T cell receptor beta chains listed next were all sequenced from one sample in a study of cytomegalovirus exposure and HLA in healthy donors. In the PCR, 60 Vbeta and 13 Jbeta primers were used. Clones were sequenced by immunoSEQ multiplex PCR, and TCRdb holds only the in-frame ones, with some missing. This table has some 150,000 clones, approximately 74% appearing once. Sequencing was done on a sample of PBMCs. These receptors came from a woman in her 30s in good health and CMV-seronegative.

The CDR3 nucleotides are TGTGCCAGCTCCTATGATTACCCTGAGTCAACTAATGAAAAACTGTTTTTT. Translated, it gives CASSYDYPESTNEKLFF. The genes are TRBV11-2 and TRBJ1-4; D gene unclear. CDR3 size: 17 residues. The V end was cut by 8 bases, the J end by 0 bases, with 19 bases between. The V gene's germline CDR1 is SGHAT and CDR2 FQNNGV.

The CDR3 coding sequence is TGTGCCAGCAGCCCACAAGCGGACACAGATACGCAGTATTTT. Its protein product is CASSPQADTDTQYF. This sequence joins TRBV7-3 and TRBJ2-3, with D perhaps matching TRBD2 (5 bases). Trimming cost V 5 bases and J 2 bases, with 11 bases left between them. The CDR3 runs 14 residues. CDR1 SGHTA and CDR2 FQGTGA come from the germline V gene. The whole variable domain, remainder taken from reference TRBV7-3 and TRBJ2-3, is GAGVSQTPSNKVTEKGKYVELRCDPISGHTALYWYRQSLGQGPEFLIYFQGTGAADDSGLPNDRFFAVRPEGSVSTLKIQRTERGDSAVYLCASSPQADTDTQYFGPGTRLTVL.

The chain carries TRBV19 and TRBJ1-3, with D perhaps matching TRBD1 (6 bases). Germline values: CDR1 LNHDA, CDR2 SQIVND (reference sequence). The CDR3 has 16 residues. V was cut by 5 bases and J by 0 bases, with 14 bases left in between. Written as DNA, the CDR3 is TGTGCCAGTAGTCCATGGGGGGGGCGCTCTGGAAACACCATATATTTT. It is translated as CASSPWGGRSGNTIYF. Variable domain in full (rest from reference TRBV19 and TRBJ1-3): DGGITQSPKYLFRKEGQNVTLSCEQNLNHDAMYWYRQDPGQGLRLIYYSQIVNDFQKGDIAEGYSVSREKKESFPLTVTSAQKNPTAFYLCASSPWGGRSGNTIYFGEGSWLTVV.

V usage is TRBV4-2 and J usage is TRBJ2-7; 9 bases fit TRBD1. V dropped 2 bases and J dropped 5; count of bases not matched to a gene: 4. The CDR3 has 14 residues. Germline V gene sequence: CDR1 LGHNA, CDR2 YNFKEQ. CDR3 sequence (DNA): TGTGCCAGCAGCCAATTGGGACAGGGCCACGAGCAGTACTTC. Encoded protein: CASSQLGQGHEQYF.

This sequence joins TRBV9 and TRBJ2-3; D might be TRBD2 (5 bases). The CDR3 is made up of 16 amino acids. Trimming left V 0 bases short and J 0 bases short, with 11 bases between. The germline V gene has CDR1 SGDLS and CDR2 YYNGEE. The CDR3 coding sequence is TGTGCCAGCAGCGTAGCGAGCGGTGCTAGCACAGATACGCAGTATTTT. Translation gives CASSVASGASTDTQYF.

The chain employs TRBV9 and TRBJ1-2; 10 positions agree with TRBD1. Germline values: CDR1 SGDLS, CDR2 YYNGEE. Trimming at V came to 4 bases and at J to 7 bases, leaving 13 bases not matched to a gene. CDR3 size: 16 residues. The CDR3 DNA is TGTGCCAGCAGCCTCAGGAGGGACAGGGGAGATGTTGGCTACACCTTC. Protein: CASSLRRDRGDVGYTF.

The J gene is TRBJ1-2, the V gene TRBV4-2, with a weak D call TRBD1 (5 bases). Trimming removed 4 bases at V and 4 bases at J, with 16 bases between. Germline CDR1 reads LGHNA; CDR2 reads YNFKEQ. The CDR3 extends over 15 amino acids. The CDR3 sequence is CASSLGALGGYGYTF. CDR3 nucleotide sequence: TGTGCCAGCAGCCTTGGAGCCCTGGGGGGCTATGGCTACACCTTC.

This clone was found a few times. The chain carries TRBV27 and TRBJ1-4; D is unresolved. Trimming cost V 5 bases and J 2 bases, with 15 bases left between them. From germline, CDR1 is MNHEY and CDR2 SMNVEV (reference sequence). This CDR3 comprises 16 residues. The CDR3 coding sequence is TGTGCCAGCAGTCCCAGGCCGGGAGCGACTAATGAAAAACTGTTTTTT. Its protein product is CASSPRPGATNEKLFF.

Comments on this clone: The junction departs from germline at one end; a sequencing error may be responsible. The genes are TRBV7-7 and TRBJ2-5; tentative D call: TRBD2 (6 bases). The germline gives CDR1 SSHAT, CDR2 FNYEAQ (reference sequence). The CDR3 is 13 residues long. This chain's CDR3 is CASSLAESETQYF. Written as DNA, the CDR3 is TGTGCTAGCAGCTTAGCGGAGTCGGAGACCCAGTACTTC.

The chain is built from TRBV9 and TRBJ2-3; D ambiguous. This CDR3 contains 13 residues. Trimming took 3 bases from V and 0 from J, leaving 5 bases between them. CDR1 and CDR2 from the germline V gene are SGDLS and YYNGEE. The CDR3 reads CASSAGSTDTQYF. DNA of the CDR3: TGTGCCAGCAGCGCCGGGAGCACAGATACGCAGTATTTT.

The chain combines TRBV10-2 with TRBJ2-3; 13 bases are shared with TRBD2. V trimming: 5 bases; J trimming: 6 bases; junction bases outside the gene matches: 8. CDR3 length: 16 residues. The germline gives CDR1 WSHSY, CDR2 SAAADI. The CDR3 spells CASSITGLAGVDTQYF. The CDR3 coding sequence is TGCGCCAGCAGTATAACTGGACTAGCGGGAGTTGATACGCAGTATTTT.

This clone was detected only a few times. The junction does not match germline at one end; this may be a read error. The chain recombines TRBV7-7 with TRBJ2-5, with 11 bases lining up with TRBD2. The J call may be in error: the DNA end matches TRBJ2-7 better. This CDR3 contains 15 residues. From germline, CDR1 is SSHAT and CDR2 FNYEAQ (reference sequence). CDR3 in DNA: TGTGCTAGCAGTTTAGGGACTAGCGGAGACTACGAGCAGTACTTC. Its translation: CASSLGTSGDYEQYF.

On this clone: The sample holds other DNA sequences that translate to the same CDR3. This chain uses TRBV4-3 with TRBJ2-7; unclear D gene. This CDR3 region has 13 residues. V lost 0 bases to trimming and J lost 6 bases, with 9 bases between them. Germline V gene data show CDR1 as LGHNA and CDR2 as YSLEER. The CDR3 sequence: CASSQDLLLEQYF. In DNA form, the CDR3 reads TGCGCCAGCAGCCAAGATCTCCTCCTCGAGCAGTACTTC.

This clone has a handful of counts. The CDR3 DNA reads TGTGCCAGTCAGGCAGGGGCCACCTACGAGCAGTACTTC. Protein: CASQAGATYEQYF. This sequence joins TRBV27 and TRBJ2-7; D possibly corresponds to TRBD1 (6 bases). Germline V gives CDR1 MNHEY, CDR2 SMNVEV (reference sequence). The V and J ends lost 9 bases and 2 bases respectively, with 14 bases between them. CDR3 length equals 13 residues.

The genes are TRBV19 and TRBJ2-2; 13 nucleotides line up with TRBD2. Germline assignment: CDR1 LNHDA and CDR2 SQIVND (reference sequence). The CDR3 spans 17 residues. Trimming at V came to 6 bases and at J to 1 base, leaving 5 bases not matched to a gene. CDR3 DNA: TGTGCCAGTAGGATACTAGCGGGGGGGAGGAACACCGGGGAGCTGTTTTTT. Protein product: CASRILAGGRNTGELFF.

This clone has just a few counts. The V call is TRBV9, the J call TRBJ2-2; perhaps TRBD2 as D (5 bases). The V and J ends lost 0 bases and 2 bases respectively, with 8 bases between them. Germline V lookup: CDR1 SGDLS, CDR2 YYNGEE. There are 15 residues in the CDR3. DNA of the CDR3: TGTGCCAGCAGCGTAGAACGGGGAAACACCGGGGAGCTGTTTTTT. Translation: CASSVERGNTGELFF.

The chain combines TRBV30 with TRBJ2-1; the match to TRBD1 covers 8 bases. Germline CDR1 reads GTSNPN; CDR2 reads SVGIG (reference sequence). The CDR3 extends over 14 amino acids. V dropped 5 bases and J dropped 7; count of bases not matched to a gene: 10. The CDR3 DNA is TGTGCCTGGGGGAAAGGGGACAGGAGAAATGAGCAGTTCTTC. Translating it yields CAWGKGDRRNEQFF.

CDR3 nucleotide sequence: TGTGCCAGCAGTACCACCCCAGGCAGGGAAGGGGGCTACACCTTC. Protein sequence: CASSTTPGREGGYTF. This chain joins TRBV28 and TRBJ1-2, with D possibly being TRBD1 (5 bases). Germline CDR1 reads MDHEN; CDR2 reads SYDVKM. Trimming stripped 5 bases from V and 8 bases from J, with 21 bases between. This CDR3 contains 15 residues.

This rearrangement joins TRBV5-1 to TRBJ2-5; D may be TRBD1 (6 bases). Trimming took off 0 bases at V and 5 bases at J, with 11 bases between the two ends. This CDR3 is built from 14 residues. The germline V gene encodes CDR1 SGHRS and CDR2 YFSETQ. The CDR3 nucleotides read TGCGCCAGCAGCTTGGTGGGGGCCTGGGAGACCCAGTACTTC. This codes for CASSLVGAWETQYF.

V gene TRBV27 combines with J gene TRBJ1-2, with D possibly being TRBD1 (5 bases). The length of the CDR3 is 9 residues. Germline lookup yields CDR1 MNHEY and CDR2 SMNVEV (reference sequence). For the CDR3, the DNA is TGTCAGGGTACCTATGGCTACACCTTC. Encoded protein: CQGTYGYTF.

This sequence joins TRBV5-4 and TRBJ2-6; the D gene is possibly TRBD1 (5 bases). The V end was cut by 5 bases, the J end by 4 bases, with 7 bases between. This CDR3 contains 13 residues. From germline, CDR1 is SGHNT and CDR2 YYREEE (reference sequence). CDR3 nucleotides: TGTGCCAGCAGTAACAGGGGGGCCAACGTCCTGACTTTC. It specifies CASSNRGANVLTF.

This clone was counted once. The CDR3 coding sequence is TGTGCCAGCAGCCACGGGACAGGGGGCTACGAGCAGTACTTC. Translating gives CASSHGTGGYEQYF. The chain links TRBV7-8 to TRBJ2-5, with 11 nucleotides matching TRBD1. The J call may be incorrect, as the DNA end agrees better with TRBJ2-7. Looked up from germline, CDR1 is SGHVS and CDR2 is FQNEAQ. This CDR3 spans 14 amino acids.